This TCR beta chain is drawn from a study of cytomegalovirus exposure and HLA in healthy donors. At collection, donors were nominally healthy, but unrecorded immune exposures were probable. Study-wide results and caveats: Cytomegalovirus association was listed for 164 TCR beta chains. Sequencing had likely introduced a cluster of highly shared sequence variants as an artifact.

Both 60 Vbeta primers and 13 Jbeta primers went into the PCR. Sequenced by immunoSEQ multiplex PCR; TCRdb stores in-frame clones only, minus some. Of over 130,000 clones listed, roughly 86% are singletons. V was shortened by 2 bases and J by 5 bases, with 14 bases between the two germline ends. CDR3 length: 14 residues. The germline V gene encodes CDR1 SGHNT and CDR2 YYREEE (reference sequence). This clone was counted a few times. Its specificity is unknown. The chain uses TRBV5-4 and TRBJ2-7, with TRBD2 as a possible D gene (6 bases). Sequencing was carried out using PBMCs. This sequence was found in a woman in her 40s in good health and CMV-seronegative. DNA for the CDR3: TGTGCCAGCAGCTTCGCCGGGAGTGTTAACGAGCAGTACTTC. This gives the protein CASSFAGSVNEQYF.